This T cell receptor beta chain was sequenced during a study of blood T cell repertoires in COVID-19. Study at large: Donors in the United States, Italy and Spain gave samples during acute or convalescent COVID-19.

Authors' methods: Estimates of nucleated cell counts were drawn from the amplification of reference gene primers. The assay was immunoSEQ multiplex PCR, and TCRdb's table has in-frame clones only and misses some. Clone size and V and J calls were adopted from that table, with D and trimming inferred from the DNA. Seen here are 400,000 to 450,000 clones, around 91% observed once, and the top ten hold 1.5% to 1.9%. V gave up 3 bases and J gave up 2 bases; unmatched junction bases: 6. CDR1 is LNHDA and CDR2 is SQIVND in the germline V gene (reference sequence). This CDR3 is 16 amino acids long. This rearrangement joins TRBV19 to TRBJ2-1; 8 positions agree with TRBD2. This receptor was taken from a woman aged 40 to 50 with COVID-19, enrolled during active disease. The sequenced sample consisted of peripheral blood. The CDR3 nucleotides read TGTGCCAGTAGTATTTTGGCGGGGGGCACCTACAATGAGCAGTTCTTC. Its translation is CASSILAGGTYNEQFF.